This TCR beta chain is from a study of blood T cell repertoires in COVID-19. Method: immunoSEQ multiplex PCR; TCRdb's copy keeps in-frame clones and lacks some. Counted here are about 350,000 clones, approximately 89% occurring once; the ten biggest clones make up 3.9%. In germline, CDR1 is MNHEY, CDR2 SVGAGI. Trimming removed 9 bases at V and 2 bases at J, with 11 bases between. The CDR3 sequence is 13 residues long. The chain recombines TRBV6-5 with TRBJ1-3; D remains ambiguous. The source is a woman aged 55-70 years with COVID-19, enrolled during active disease. Sequencing input: peripheral blood. CDR3 in DNA: TGTGCCAGTACGGGTGGTGCTGGAAACACCATATATTTT. Protein sequence: CASTGGAGNTIYF.